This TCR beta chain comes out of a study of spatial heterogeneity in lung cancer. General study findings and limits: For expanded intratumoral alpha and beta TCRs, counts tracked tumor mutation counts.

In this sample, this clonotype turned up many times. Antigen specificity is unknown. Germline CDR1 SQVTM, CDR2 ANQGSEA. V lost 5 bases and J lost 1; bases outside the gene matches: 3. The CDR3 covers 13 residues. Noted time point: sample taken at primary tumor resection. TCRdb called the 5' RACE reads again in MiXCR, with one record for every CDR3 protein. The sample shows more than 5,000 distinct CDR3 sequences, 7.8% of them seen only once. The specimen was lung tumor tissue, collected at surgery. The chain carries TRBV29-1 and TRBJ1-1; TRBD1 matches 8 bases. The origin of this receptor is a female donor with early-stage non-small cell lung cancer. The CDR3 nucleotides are TGCAGCGTTAGGACAGGGAGGAACACTGAAGCTTTCTTT. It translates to CSVRTGRNTEAFF.